The clone carrying this T cell receptor beta chain was observed many times. Its antigen is undetermined. V was trimmed by 5 bases and J by 0 bases, leaving 11 bases between them. The CDR3 extends over 14 amino acids. Germline lookup yields CDR1 SGHRS and CDR2 YFSETQ. This sample is part of a study of response to subunit inactivated influenza vaccine. The study's findings and limits: Only a handful of new T cells, the authors suggested, are recruited with each seasonal influenza vaccination.

TCRdb ran MiXCR on the RT-PCR reads and lists one entry per CDR3 protein. Of about 650,000 distinct CDR3 sequences in the sample, 11% to 15% were seen once. This specimen was PBMCs from blood, taken approximately 15 days before vaccination. This receptor was identified in a man aged 50 to 60 who received an inactivated influenza vaccine. The J gene is TRBJ1-1, the V gene TRBV5-1, with no clear D. CDR3 sequence: CASSAQTLNTEAFF. The CDR3 DNA reads as TGCGCCAGCAGTGCCCAGACGTTGAACACTGAAGCTTTCTTT.